Reported below is one T cell receptor (beta chain). These data originate in a study of blood T cell repertoires in COVID-19. Study information: Italy, Spain and the United States were the sources of the convalescent and acute COVID-19 samples. Sources were T cells, B-cell-depleted T cells, or PBMCs; the material itself was cDNA or gDNA.

The CDR3 has 12 residues. Germline CDR1 and CDR2: MNHEY and SVGEGT. The V gene lost 6 bases and the J gene lost 1 base, with 6 bases spanning the gap. The authors' processing: Researchers report that nucleated cell counts were estimated from reference gene primer amplification. Produced via immunoSEQ multiplex PCR; TCRdb's table is partial and in-frame only. That table furnishes V, J and clone size, whereas the DNA furnished D and trimming. This table has more than 150,000 clones, around 82% appearing once. The V call is TRBV6-2 or TRBV6-3, the J call TRBJ1-2; no clear D gene. Input material: peripheral blood. This sequence was found in a man between 18 and 35 years old with active or convalescent COVID-19. This CDR3 reads CASSSFNYGYTF. In DNA, the CDR3 is TGTGCCAGCAGCTCGTTTAACTATGGCTACACCTTC.